The 32 T cell receptor beta chains in this list originate from one sample, sequenced in a study of OX40 agonist ivuxolimab in advanced cancers. Profiled with immunoSEQ multiplex PCR; TCRdb holds only in-frame clones, not every one. This sample has under 15,000 clones, with about 78% found just once. Source: CD4+ or CD8+ T cells sorted from blood, taken in a trial of the OX40 agonist ivuxolimab. These receptors all come from an adult with an advanced solid tumor such as melanoma, head and neck, liver or kidney cancer.

This sequence joins TRBV9 and TRBJ2-7; D may match TRBD1 or TRBD2 (6 bases each). Germline V gene sequence: CDR1 SGDLS, CDR2 YYNGEE. The germline V and J ends were trimmed by 0 bases and 3 bases, with 13 bases remaining between them. CDR3 size: 15 residues. In DNA, the CDR3 is TGTGCCAGCAGCGTAGACGGGGGCGCAAACTACGAGCAGTACTTC. This translates into CASSVDGGANYEQYF.

The CDR3 DNA reads as TGTGCCACCAGCAGAGGGGTTATACAGGGCCTTGGCAATCAGCCCCAGCATTTT. Protein product: CATSRGVIQGLGNQPQHF. V gene TRBV15 combines with J gene TRBJ1-5; tentative D call: TRBD1 (6 bases). Germline lookup yields CDR1 LNHNV and CDR2 YYDKDF (reference sequence). This CDR3 is built from 18 residues. V was trimmed by 1 base and J by 2 bases, leaving 18 bases between them.

This clone was found a few times. The V and J genes are TRBV29-1 and TRBJ2-1; D ambiguous. Trimming pared 5 bases from V and 10 bases from J, leaving 21 bases between. This CDR3 region has 14 residues. Germline V gives CDR1 SQVTM, CDR2 ANQGSEA. The CDR3 nucleotides are TGCAGCGTTCAACCAACCATGAGCAAGCGCGAGCAGTTCTTC. Amino acid sequence: CSVQPTMSKREQFF.

The J gene is TRBJ1-5, the V gene TRBV2; a weak D match, TRBD1 (5 bases). The CDR3 extends over 16 amino acids. V was pared by 1 base and J by 4 bases, with 14 bases between. Germline-derived CDR1 and CDR2 are SNHLY and FYNNEI. The DNA of the CDR3 is TGTGCCAGCAGTGAAGGTCTCAGGGCGGGGAATCAGCCCCAGCATTTT. Its translation is CASSEGLRAGNQPQHF.

The chain uses TRBV5-6 and TRBJ2-7, with D perhaps matching TRBD1 or TRBD2 (5 bases each). This CDR3 has 14 amino acids. The germline CDR1 and CDR2 sequences are SGHDT and YYEEEE. Trimming cost V 0 bases and J 3 bases, with 10 bases left between them. CDR3 region: CASSLGGSFYEQYF. DNA for the CDR3: TGTGCCAGCAGCTTGGGGGGGTCGTTCTACGAGCAGTACTTC.

V gene TRBV30 combines with J gene TRBJ2-7; D is perhaps TRBD1 (6 bases). The CDR3 sequence is 11 residues long. The V gene's germline CDR1 is GTSNPN and CDR2 SVGIG (reference sequence). CDR3 sequence: CSVGGWNEQYF. The CDR3 DNA reads TGTTCTGTAGGGGGTTGGAACGAGCAGTACTTC. The complete variable domain, with remaining parts taken from reference TRBV30 and TRBJ2-7, reads SQTIHQWPATLVQPVGSPLSLECTVEGTSNPNLYWYRQAAGRGLQLLFYSVGIGQISSEVPQNLSASRPQDRQFILSSKKLLLSDSGFYLCSVGGWNEQYFGPGTRLTVT.

About this clone: Additional DNA sequences in this sample encode the identical CDR3. V and J are TRBV6-5 and TRBJ2-7; TRBD1 matches at 7 bases. The CDR3 is 12 residues long. Losses at the gene ends were 8 bases for V and 2 bases for J; bases not matched to a gene: 3. Germline V gene lookup returns CDR1 MNHEY and CDR2 SVGAGI. As DNA, the CDR3 is TGTGCCAGCCGGACAGGACCCTACGAGCAGTACTTC. Translating gives CASRTGPYEQYF.

The rearrangement links TRBV6-1 to TRBJ2-7; D ambiguous. V lost 2 bases and J lost 2, with 1 base in between. The CDR3 totals 11 residues. Germline V CDR1 and CDR2: MNHNS, SASEGT. The CDR3 sequence is CASSETYEQYF. DNA for the CDR3: TGTGCCAGCAGTGAAACCTACGAGCAGTACTTC.

The chain's CDR3 is CASSYSRGAANYGYTF. The CDR3 nucleotides read TGTGCCAGCAGTTACTCGCGGGGGGCGGCTAACTATGGCTACACCTTC. The V and J genes are TRBV6-5 and TRBJ1-2; TRBD1 might be the D (6 bases). V gave up 0 bases and J gave up 0 bases, with 11 bases separating them. CDR1 is MNHEY, CDR2 SVGAGI, per germline. The CDR3 sequence is 16 residues long.

V gene TRBV27 combines with J gene TRBJ1-5, with TRBD1 matching over 7 bases. Looked up from germline, CDR1 is MNHEY and CDR2 is SMNVEV (reference sequence). V lost 8 bases and J lost 0; bases outside the gene matches: 10. The CDR3 consists of 16 residues. This CDR3 is CASAPDRARSNQPQHF. In DNA form, the CDR3 reads TGTGCCAGCGCCCCCGACAGGGCTCGTAGCAATCAGCCCCAGCATTTT.

This chain joins TRBV6-5 and TRBJ2-1; D uncertain. Germline CDR1 MNHEY, CDR2 SVGAGI. There are 11 residues in the CDR3. Trimming cost V 7 bases and J 5 bases, with 6 bases left between them. The CDR3 nucleotides read TGTGCCAGCAAGGGAAACAATGAGCAGTTCTTC. Encoded protein: CASKGNNEQFF.

V and J are TRBV27 and TRBJ2-3, with D tentatively TRBD2 (5 bases). Germline CDR1 is MNHEY and CDR2 is SMNVEV (reference sequence). The CDR3 has 14 residues. Trimming shortened V by 11 bases and J by 2 bases, and 17 bases separated the two germline ends. In DNA form, the CDR3 reads TGTGCCGCAGCCCGGGGATACAACACAGATACGCAGTATTTT. Protein: CAAARGYNTDTQYF.

V usage is TRBV5-6 and J usage is TRBJ1-1, with D uncertain. Germline V gene sequence: CDR1 SGHDT, CDR2 YYEEEE. V shed 4 bases and J shed 7 bases, with 14 bases lying between them. This CDR3 comprises 13 residues. CDR3 sequence (DNA): TGTGCCAGCAGCCTGGACGGAAGTATTGAAGCTTTCTTT. Translated, it gives CASSLDGSIEAFF. The entire variable domain, with the rest obtained from reference TRBV5-6 and TRBJ1-1, is as follows: DAGVTQSPTHLIKTRGQQVTLRCSPKSGHDTVSWYQQALGQGPQFIFQYYEEEERQRGNFPDRFSGHQFPNYSSELNVNALLLGDSALYLCASSLDGSIEAFFGQGTRLTVV.

The chain joins TRBV25-1 to TRBJ2-1; D call uncertain. The germline V gene encodes CDR1 MGHDK and CDR2 SYGVNS. V lost 4 bases, J lost 6 bases, and 4 bases lay in between. This CDR3 is 11 amino acids long. CDR3 coding DNA: TGTGCCAGCAGTGTCTTCAATGAGCAGTTCTTC. Its translation: CASSVFNEQFF.

The chain has TRBV7-9 and TRBJ2-3; D is perhaps TRBD2 (6 bases). V lost 6 bases, J lost 4 bases, and 8 bases lay in between. CDR1 SEHNR and CDR2 FQNEAQ come from the germline V gene (reference sequence). There are 12 residues in the CDR3. The CDR3 loop reads CASREGPDTQYF. The CDR3 coding sequence is TGTGCCAGCAGGGAGGGCCCAGATACGCAGTATTTT.

By share of the sample, this clone is medium-sized (0.01 to 0.1%). The CDR3 loop reads CASSPTNEQFF. The CDR3 DNA follows: TGTGCCAGCAGTCCCACCAATGAGCAGTTCTTC. The chain has TRBV2 and TRBJ2-1, with D hard to call. The CDR3 covers 11 residues. Germline lookup yields CDR1 SNHLY and CDR2 FYNNEI. V was cut by 5 bases and J by 6 bases, with 5 bases left in between.

This chain connects TRBV6-4 to TRBJ2-3, with 8 bases fitting TRBD1. The CDR3 spans 15 residues. Germline V gives CDR1 MRHNA, CDR2 SNTAGT. With 3 bases clipped from V and 1 base from J, the junction kept 3 bases outside the gene matches. Here the CDR3 DNA reads TGTGCCAGCAGTGAAGTGACAGGGGGCACAGATACGCAGTATTTT. This encodes CASSEVTGGTDTQYF.

This clone was seen a handful of times. This sequence joins TRBV7-6 and TRBJ1-5; D is undetermined. The CDR3 is 13 residues long. Trimming removed 4 bases at V and 5 bases at J, with 9 bases between. Germline V CDR1 and CDR2: SGHVS, FNYEAQ. CDR3: CASSSQPYQPQHF. DNA for the CDR3: TGTGCCAGCAGCTCCCAGCCCTATCAGCCCCAGCATTTT.

J is TRBJ2-7 and V is TRBV10-2; TRBD2 aligns across 9 bases. CDR1 WSHSY and CDR2 SAAADI come from the germline V gene. The CDR3 extends over 15 amino acids. V lost 6 bases to trimming and J lost 6 bases; unmatched junction nucleotides: 12. The CDR3, as DNA: TGCGCCAGCAGCCCCCTAGCGGGACCCTTGATCGAGCAGTACTTC. This translates into CASSPLAGPLIEQYF.

This clone is labeled as medium-sized (0.01 to 0.1%). The chain links TRBV7-2 to TRBJ1-1, with D possibly matching TRBD1 (5 bases). Looked up from germline, CDR1 is SGHTA and CDR2 is FQGNSA. The CDR3 sequence is 12 residues long. The V end lost 5 bases, the J end lost 8 bases, and 12 bases lay between the germline ends. The CDR3 DNA follows: TGTGCCAGCAGCCCGGGGGTTGGGGAAGCTTTCTTT. Translation: CASSPGVGEAFF. Together with reference TRBV7-2 and TRBJ1-1, the CDR3 gives the full variable domain: GAGVSQSPSNKVTEKGKDVELRCDPISGHTALYWYRQSLGQGLEFLIYFQGNSAPDKSGLPSDRFSAERTGGSVSTLTIQRTQQEDSAVYLCASSPGVGEAFFGQGTRLTVV.

With regard to this clone: One junction end disagrees with the germline gene, perhaps due to a read error. V is TRBV4-2 and J is TRBJ1-1; weak D call: TRBD1 (5 bases). The CDR3 runs to 13 residues. Per the germline V gene, CDR1 is LGHNA and CDR2 is YNFKEQ. The CDR3 spells CASSDIIQARGIF. The DNA of the CDR3 is TGTGCCAGCAGCGATATTATACAGGCCCGGGGGATCTTT.

The table lists this clone with a few counts. The J gene is TRBJ2-2, the V gene TRBV11-2; D possibly corresponds to TRBD2 (6 bases). Germline CDR1 SGHAT, CDR2 FQNNGV. The length of the CDR3 is 17 residues. The germline V and J ends were trimmed by 5 bases and 2 bases, with 18 bases remaining between them. The CDR3 region has the DNA TGTGCCAGCAGCCTCTCTCGTTGGGGAGGTAACACCGGGGAGCTGTTTTTT. The encoded protein is CASSLSRWGGNTGELFF.

This chain joins TRBV7-2 and TRBJ2-7; D is uncertain. Germline V gene lookup returns CDR1 SGHTA and CDR2 FQGNSA. Trimming stripped 5 bases from V and 6 bases from J, with 8 bases between. CDR3 length equals 11 residues. CDR3 residues: CASSLNGEQYF. CDR3 bases: TGTGCCAGCAGCCTGAACGGCGAGCAGTACTTC.

This rearrangement joins TRBV4-2 to TRBJ2-7, with TRBD1 matching 9 bases. The V gene end was trimmed by 1 base and the J gene end by 7 bases; junction bases not matched to a gene: 8. The CDR3 runs 15 residues. The germline V gene encodes CDR1 LGHNA and CDR2 YNFKEQ. In nucleotides, the CDR3 is TGTGCCAGCAGCCAAGTCTCACAGGGGGCGCGTGAGCAGTACTTC. Protein: CASSQVSQGAREQYF.

V and J are TRBV7-2 and TRBJ2-3; D not resolved. Germline V gene lookup returns CDR1 SGHTA and CDR2 FQGNSA. Trimming took off 4 bases at V and 2 bases at J, with 10 bases between the two ends. The CDR3 has 14 amino acids. The CDR3: CASSSEHFTDTQYF. The CDR3 DNA reads as TGTGCCAGCAGCTCAGAGCATTTCACAGATACGCAGTATTTT.

This clone was counted once. This chain links TRBV4-2 with TRBJ2-1, with 7 bases lining up with TRBD1. CDR1 is LGHNA and CDR2 is YNFKEQ in the germline V gene. The V gene end was trimmed by 1 base and the J gene end by 0 bases; junction bases not matched to a gene: 3. This CDR3 spans 16 amino acids. The CDR3 nucleotides read TGTGCCAGCAGCCAAGTGGGACAGAGCTCCTACAATGAGCAGTTCTTC. Translating gives CASSQVGQSSYNEQFF.

In this sample, this clone turned up once. This chain connects TRBV27 to TRBJ2-1; no clear D gene. Trimming removed 7 bases at V and 2 bases at J, with 9 bases between. Germline CDR1 reads MNHEY; CDR2 reads SMNVEV (reference sequence). The length of the CDR3 is 13 residues. The CDR3 here is CASISNAYNEQFF. CDR3 coding DNA: TGTGCCAGCATCAGTAATGCCTACAATGAGCAGTTCTTC.

The chain combines TRBV7-9 with TRBJ1-5, with D possibly TRBD1 on 5 matching bases. V was shortened by 2 bases and J by 2 bases, with 16 bases between the two germline ends. The CDR3 is made up of 17 amino acids. Germline V CDR1 and CDR2: SEHNR, FQNEAQ (reference sequence). CDR3 coding DNA: TGTGCCAGCAGCTTATGGGACGGCGGGGGGGGCAATCAGCCCCAGCATTTT. It yields the protein CASSLWDGGGGNQPQHF.

The chain links TRBV6-1 to TRBJ1-2; D unresolved. The CDR3 has 14 amino acids. The ends were cut back, 2 bases at V and 8 bases at J, with 15 bases in the middle. From germline, CDR1 is MNHNS and CDR2 SASEGT. CDR3 DNA: TGTGCCAGCAGTGAACTCGGGGTCCCGCGAGGCTACACCTTC. Its protein is CASSELGVPRGYTF.

The chain recombines TRBV4-1 with TRBJ2-7; D is unresolved. V gave up 1 base and J gave up 0 bases, with 10 bases separating them. The length of the CDR3 is 15 residues. The germline V gene has CDR1 MGHRA and CDR2 YSYEKL. The CDR3 bases are TGCGCCAGCAGCCAAGGACCCATGAGCTCCTACGAGCAGTACTTC. Amino acid sequence: CASSQGPMSSYEQYF.

This chain uses TRBV5-3 with TRBJ1-2, with TRBD1 identical over 9 bases. TRBV5-3 qualifies as an ORF whose function is uncertain. Losses at the gene ends were 2 bases for V and 8 bases for J; bases not matched to a gene: 7. This CDR3 has 14 residues. This CDR3 is CARSFTGGAGGYTF. The DNA for the CDR3 is TGTGCCAGAAGCTTTACAGGGGGCGCGGGAGGCTACACCTTC.

The J gene is TRBJ1-5, the V gene TRBV23-1; D not resolved. TRBV23-1 is flagged as an ORF with uncertain function. There are 17 residues in the CDR3. The V end lost 7 bases, the J end lost 2 bases, and 21 bases lay between the germline ends. The CDR3 bases are TGCGCCAGCAACTACCGTGGTAAGGTTCAAGGCAATCAGCCCCAGCATTTT. Amino acids: CASNYRGKVQGNQPQHF.